These T cell receptor beta chains were read from a single sample in a study of cytomegalovirus exposure and HLA in healthy donors. Assay used: immunoSEQ multiplex PCR; TCRdb lists only in-frame clones, some missing. The sample yields tens of thousands of clones, about 80% seen once. The sequenced sample was PBMCs. The source is a man aged 45-60 years in good health and CMV-seropositive. The CDR3 runs from the conserved cysteine through the conserved F or W. Each record gives: CDR3 DNA, CDR3 protein, V gene, D gene, J gene, clone size. D genes are given only for firm matches. The size entry is marked missing in some rows and otherwise reads once, few, many or a size class.

TGTGCCACCAGCCCCGGGGGGACCTCCTACGAGCAGTACTTC CATSPGGTSYEQYF TRBV15 TRBD2 TRBJ2-7 NA
TGTGCCTGGAGCAAGACAGGGTTCGAGCAGTACTTC CAWSKTGFEQYF TRBV30 TRBD1 TRBJ2-7 NA
TGTGCCAGCAGCGAGAAGACTAGCGGGAGCTCCTACGAGCAGTACTTC CASSEKTSGSSYEQYF TRBV5-4 TRBD2 TRBJ2-7 once
TGTGCCAGCAGCGGGGACATTTACGAGCAGTACTTC CASSGDIYEQYF TRBV2 NA TRBJ2-7 NA
TGTGCCAGCAGCGTAGTTGCAGGGGGCCTTACAGGAGGAAACACCATATATTTT CASSVVAGGLTGGNTIYF TRBV9 TRBD1 TRBJ1-3 NA
TGTGCCATCAGTGCCGGGACAGATTACAATGAGCAGTTCTTC CAISAGTDYNEQFF TRBV10-3 TRBD1 TRBJ2-1 NA
TGCGCCAGCAGCTCCCGGGGGGGGCTCGAGCAGTACTTC CASSSRGGLEQYF TRBV5-1 TRBD2 TRBJ2-7 NA
TGTGCCAGCAGCGTAGGGCAGGGGGCATCTGGAAACACCATATATTTT CASSVGQGASGNTIYF TRBV9 TRBD1 TRBJ1-3 NA
TGTGCCAGCAGTTACTCTGGTGGAGGGTCCGAGACCCAGTACTTC CASSYSGGGSETQYF TRBV6-5 NA TRBJ2-5 few
TGCGCCAGCAGCACGGGACAGGGGGTAACCAGCTATGGCTACACCTTC CASSTGQGVTSYGYTF TRBV4-3 TRBD1 TRBJ1-2 once
TGTTCCAGCAGTTGCTCGAACTCAGGGCCCGGCTACACCTTC CSSSCSNSGPGYTF TRBV6-5 NA TRBJ1-2 once
TGTGCCAGCAGCCTTAGCGCTGGGGAGCAGTTCTTC CASSLSAGEQFF TRBV7-2 NA TRBJ2-1 NA
TGTGCCAGCAGCTACGGGCAGGGAACGGTTCCCCAGCATTTT CASSYGQGTVPQHF TRBV5-6 NA TRBJ1-5 NA
TGTGCCAGCAGCCGAACGGGAACGGAGCAGTACTTC CASSRTGTEQYF TRBV7-9 NA TRBJ2-7 NA
TGTGCCTGGACTGCAAAGAGGGACAGGGGGATCAATATTCCCTACGAGCAGTACTTC CAWTAKRDRGINIPYEQYF TRBV30 TRBD1 TRBJ2-7 NA
TGTGCCAGCAGCTTAGGACAGTATAATTCACCCCTCCACTTT CASSLGQYNSPLHF TRBV11-2 NA TRBJ1-6 NA
TGTGCCAGCAGCATAGGACAGAGCGACTCCTACGAGCAGTACTTC CASSIGQSDSYEQYF TRBV5-5 NA TRBJ2-7 once
TGTGCCAGCAGCCCGGTAGCGGTACAAATTAGGAATGAGCAGTTCTTC CASSPVAVQIRNEQFF TRBV14 NA TRBJ2-1 NA
TGTGCCAGCAGGGACTGGACAGGGTACGAGCAGTACTTC CASRDWTGYEQYF TRBV2 TRBD1 TRBJ2-7 NA
TGCGCCAGCAGCCAAGGTAGAAATCGCCCAGCTTTCTTT CASSQGRNRPAFF TRBV4-3 NA TRBJ1-1 NA
TGTGCCAGCTCACCAGGGCTGCTTAGCACAGATACGCAGTATTTT CASSPGLLSTDTQYF TRBV18 NA TRBJ2-3 NA
TGTGCCAGCAGCGCGAGGACAGGGGGGAACACTGAAGCTTTCTTT CASSARTGGNTEAFF TRBV7-3 TRBD1 TRBJ1-1 once
TGTGCCAGCAGCCAGGGGACAGCAGATAATGAAAAACTGTTTTTT CASSQGTADNEKLFF TRBV27 TRBD1 TRBJ1-4 NA
TGTGCCAGCACTGCGGTAAGGGGCCCCTACAATGAGCAGTTCTTC CASTAVRGPYNEQFF TRBV9 NA TRBJ2-1 once
TGTGCCTGGAGTGTGGGGGGGGAGGGTTTTACTAACTATGGCTACACCTTC CAWSVGGEGFTNYGYTF TRBV30 NA TRBJ1-2 NA
TGTGCCATTCCCGGGTTGGGAGCGAACACCGGGGAGCTGTTTTTT CAIPGLGANTGELFF TRBV5-4 NA TRBJ2-2 NA
TGCGCCAGCGGCACAGGGGTACTCTCCTACGAGCAGTACTTC CASGTGVLSYEQYF TRBV5-1 TRBD1 TRBJ2-7 NA
TGTGCTAGTGCTCTCAGGTCGGGGGTTAGCAATCAGCCCCAGCATTTT CASALRSGVSNQPQHF TRBV12-5 NA TRBJ1-5 NA
TGTGCCAGCAGCTTAGGGGAGTACGAGCAGTACTTC CASSLGEYEQYF TRBV13 NA TRBJ2-7 NA
TGTGCCAGCAGTGATCAGGGGCGATGGGAGACCCAGTACTTC CASSDQGRWETQYF TRBV6-4 NA TRBJ2-5 NA
TGCGCCAGCAGCCACTTGGTCGTGACGGGAGTAGCCGAGCAGTACTTC CASSHLVVTGVAEQYF TRBV4-1 NA TRBJ2-7 NA
TGTGCCAGCTCACCAGAGGACTCCCATATTTACGAGCAGTACTTC CASSPEDSHIYEQYF TRBV18 NA TRBJ2-7 NA
TGCGCCAGCAGCTCCATGACAGGGAGCACAGATACGCAGTATTTT CASSSMTGSTDTQYF TRBV5-1 TRBD1 TRBJ2-3 NA
TGTGCCAGTAAACAGGATTCAGATGAAAAACTGTTTTTT CASKQDSDEKLFF TRBV19 NA TRBJ1-4 once
TGCGCCAGCAGCTTGGGTCAGGGGGAAAGCTCCTACGAGCAGTACTTC CASSLGQGESSYEQYF TRBV5-1 TRBD1 TRBJ2-7 NA
TGTGCCAGCAGCTTTGCGGGAGGCCTCAATGAGCAGTTCTTC CASSFAGGLNEQFF TRBV7-3 TRBD2 TRBJ2-1 NA
TGTGCCAGCAGCCCGAGAGGGCAGTTGAGCTCTGGAAACACCATATATTTT CASSPRGQLSSGNTIYF TRBV9 NA TRBJ1-3 NA
TGTGCCAGTAGTATCCTCGGTAGCGGAACCTACGAGCAGTACTTC CASSILGSGTYEQYF TRBV19 NA TRBJ2-7 NA
TGTGCCGGGACAGTCGGCCCCATGTACGAGCAGTACTTC CAGTVGPMYEQYF TRBV6-5 TRBD1 TRBJ2-7 NA
TGTGCCAGCAGTTTATTAGGACAGGGCGATCAGCCCCAGCATTTT CASSLLGQGDQPQHF TRBV28 TRBD1 TRBJ1-5 NA
TGTGCCAGTAGTATAGCCGGGACAGGGCTTACTAGCGGAGGACCCCGGGGGGGGACCCAGTACTTC CASSIAGTGLTSGGPRGGTQYF TRBV19 NA TRBJ2-5 NA
TGTGCCAGCAGCTTGTTAAGCCAGGGCAACCCCTACAATGAGCAGTTCTTC CASSLLSQGNPYNEQFF TRBV5-7 NA TRBJ2-1 NA
TGTGCAAGTAGCTCAGGGAATGAGCCCCAGCATTTT CASSSGNEPQHF TRBV7-9 NA TRBJ1-5 NA
TGTGCCAGCAGCGAGTGGGGCCCCTACGAGCAGTACTTC CASSEWGPYEQYF TRBV5-4 NA TRBJ2-7 NA
TGTGCCAGCAGCACTGGATGGGACAGGGTGGAAGATACGCAGTATTTT CASSTGWDRVEDTQYF TRBV5-4 TRBD1 TRBJ2-3 NA
TGTGCCAGCAGCCCTACTTATGAGCAGTTCTTC CASSPTYEQFF TRBV5-5 NA TRBJ2-1 NA
TGCGCCAGCAGCCCCGAGGGCACTGAAGCTTTCTTT CASSPEGTEAFF TRBV5-1 NA TRBJ1-1 NA
TGTGCCAGCAGCGCCCGCGGACTAGCGGGGCCCGGGGAGCTGTTTTTT CASSARGLAGPGELFF TRBV9 TRBD2 TRBJ2-2 NA